These T cell receptor beta chains were read from a single sample in a study of T cell repertoires in cytomegalovirus infection. One entry per CDR3 protein results from TCRdb running MiXCR on the reads. The sample records hundreds of thousands of distinct CDR3 sequences, more than 8% being singletons. Sequencing used PBMCs. The receptors derive from a human donor in good health (CMV status not recorded). Some clones in this sample may be carry-over from other donors' samples. Each CDR3 is given with its conserved first and last residue. The D gene is left open where the match is weak. The size entry is marked missing in some rows and otherwise reads once, few, many or a size class.

TRBJ2-7 | - | TRBV6-2/TRBV6-3 | few | CASSWVSRYYEQYF | TGTGCCAGCAGTTGGGTCAGCCGATACTACGAGCAGTACTTC
TRBJ2-7 | - | TRBV6-2/TRBV6-3 | - | CASSYDSYYEQYF | TGTGCCAGCAGTTACGACAGTTACTACGAGCAGTACTTC
TRBJ1-5 | - | TRBV20-1 | few | CSAPGGTYSNQPQHF | TGCAGTGCCCCCGGGGGCACCTATAGCAATCAGCCCCAGCATTTT
TRBJ1-2 | - | TRBV20-1 | - | CSARDHYGGPNGYTF | TGCAGTGCTAGAGATCATTATGGCGGACCTAATGGCTACACCTTC
TRBJ2-5 | TRBD2 | TRBV9 | - | CASTGGGQETQYF | TGTGCCAGCACCGGCGGGGGACAAGAGACCCAGTACTTC
TRBJ2-1 | - | TRBV6-2/TRBV6-3 | many | CASSWAYEQFF | TGTGCCAGCAGTTGGGCATATGAGCAGTTCTTC
TRBJ1-2 | - | TRBV15 | many | CATSRVVEGVYGYTF | TGTGCCACCAGCAGAGTGGTCGAGGGTGTCTATGGCTACACCTTC
TRBJ2-7 | TRBD2 | TRBV6-4 | - | CASSVPGLASYEQYF | TGTGCCAGCAGCGTACCGGGACTAGCATCCTACGAGCAGTACTTC
TRBJ2-7 | TRBD1 | TRBV4-1 | few | CASSRDRGGNEQYF | TGCGCCAGCAGCCGAGACAGGGGTGGGAACGAGCAGTACTTC
TRBJ1-3 | - | TRBV6-1 | - | CASSDSRQAGGNTIYF | TGTGCCAGCAGTGACTCTAGACAGGCTGGAGGAAACACCATATATTTT
TRBJ2-7 | TRBD1 | TRBV5-1 | many | CASSLGGQSTHEQYF | TGCGCCAGCAGCTTGGGGGGACAGTCTACTCACGAGCAGTACTTC
TRBJ1-6 | - | TRBV5-1 | - | CASRDSLNHNSPLHF | TGCGCCAGCAGGGATTCGCTAAATCATAATTCACCCCTCCACTTT
TRBJ1-1 | - | TRBV10-3 | - | CAISESRGSAEAFF | TGTGCCATCAGTGAGTCGCGGGGTTCGGCTGAAGCTTTCTTT
TRBJ2-7 | - | TRBV27 | few | CASSRRTVSYEQYF | TGTGCCAGCAGTCGGAGGACTGTTTCCTACGAGCAGTACTTC
TRBJ2-5 | TRBD2 | TRBV7-2 | many | CASSLGLAETQYF | TGTGCCAGCAGCTTAGGACTAGCGGAGACCCAGTACTTC
TRBJ1-2 | - | TRBV5-1 | few | CASSLDGSTYGYTF | TGCGCCAGCAGCTTGGATGGGTCAACCTATGGCTACACCTTC
TRBJ2-3 | TRBD2 | TRBV20-1 | many | CSANGLADTDTQYF | TGCAGTGCTAATGGACTAGCGGACACAGATACGCAGTATTTT
TRBJ2-3 | TRBD2 | TRBV6-4 | - | CASSDSAKIAGGPTDTQYF | TGTGCCAGCAGTGACTCGGCCAAAATAGCGGGGGGGCCGACAGATACGCAGTATTTT
TRBJ2-7 | TRBD1 | TRBV6-2/TRBV6-3 | many | CASIDRGASNEQYF | TGTGCCAGCATCGACAGGGGGGCTTCTAACGAGCAGTACTTC
TRBJ1-2 | TRBD1 | TRBV20-1 | few | CSARDGGQGAPRGYGYTF | TGCAGTGCTAGAGATGGGGGACAGGGGGCCCCACGGGGCTATGGCTACACCTTC
TRBJ1-5 | - | TRBV28 | few | CASTPTALVNQPQHF | TGTGCCAGCACCCCGACAGCTCTCGTCAATCAGCCCCAGCATTTT
TRBJ2-5 | - | TRBV27 | few | CASSLFQGANQETQYF | TGTGCCAGCAGTTTATTTCAGGGCGCCAACCAAGAGACCCAGTACTTC
TRBJ2-3 | - | TRBV4-1 | many | CASSPLAGTTDTQYF | TGCGCCAGCAGTCCCCTCGCGGGCACCACAGATACGCAGTATTTT
TRBJ2-6 | - | TRBV30 | - | CAFAFRSGANVLTF | TGTGCCTTCGCCTTTCGCTCTGGGGCCAACGTCCTGACTTTC
TRBJ2-5 | - | TRBV7-6 | many | CASSLAQGLGSETQYF | TGTGCCAGCAGCTTAGCGCAGGGGCTCGGTTCAGAGACCCAGTACTTC
TRBJ1-3 | - | TRBV9 | few | CASSVNGGGSGNTIYF | TGTGCCAGCAGCGTAAACGGAGGGGGATCTGGAAACACCATATATTTT
TRBJ1-1 | - | TRBV7-9 | many | CASSLTLNTEAFF | TGTGCCAGCAGCTTAACCCTGAACACTGAAGCTTTCTTT
TRBJ1-3 | TRBD1 | TRBV11-3 | - | CASSSDRDGNTIYF | TGTGCCAGCAGCTCGGACAGGGACGGAAACACCATATATTTT
TRBJ2-3 | - | TRBV6-1 | many | CASSATGGTDTQYF | TGTGCCAGCAGTGCGACCGGAGGGACAGATACGCAGTATTTT
TRBJ2-1 | TRBD2 | TRBV10-3 | few | CAISGTSGRNHNEQFF | TGTGCCATCAGTGGCACTAGCGGGAGGAATCACAATGAGCAGTTCTTC
TRBJ2-7 | - | TRBV18 | - | CASSPAGQFINEQYF | TGTGCCAGCTCCCCCGCGGGACAGTTCATTAACGAGCAGTACTTC
TRBJ1-2 | TRBD1 | TRBV7-2 | many | CASRRSDREGYGYTF | TGTGCCAGCAGAAGATCGGACAGGGAGGGCTATGGCTACACCTTC
TRBJ1-1 | TRBD1 | TRBV29-1 | - | CSVESRTGGTEAFF | TGCAGCGTTGAATCCAGGACAGGGGGCACTGAAGCTTTCTTT
TRBJ2-7 | - | TRBV20-1 | few | CSARPGTASYEQYF | TGCAGTGCTAGGCCCGGGACTGCATCCTACGAGCAGTACTTC
TRBJ2-3 | TRBD2 | TRBV7-2 | many | CASSLSGTSEDTQYF | TGTGCCAGCAGCCTTTCCGGGACTAGCGAGGATACGCAGTATTTT
TRBJ2-7 | TRBD1 | TRBV7-4 | - | CASSYSPGQGDELYF | TGTGCCAGCAGTTACTCCCCGGGACAGGGGGACGAGCTGTACTTC
TRBJ2-5 | TRBD2 | TRBV7-9 | many | CASSLSALAGVKETQYF | TGTGCCAGCAGCTTATCGGCCCTAGCGGGGGTAAAAGAGACCCAGTACTTC
TRBJ2-3 | - | TRBV6-1 | few | CASSVPTSVLDTQYF | TGTGCCAGCAGTGTACCGACTAGTGTTTTAGATACGCAGTATTTT
TRBJ2-5 | - | TRBV7-2 | many | CASSFQSAPGETQYF | TGTGCCAGCAGCTTCCAGAGCGCGCCGGGGGAGACCCAGTACTTC
TRBJ2-3 | - | TRBV20-1 | many | CSASAFRGVRDTQYF | TGCAGTGCTAGTGCGTTCCGAGGGGTTCGAGATACGCAGTATTTT
TRBJ1-2 | - | TRBV7-2 | many | CASGGWNYGYTF | TGTGCCAGCGGTGGTTGGAACTATGGCTACACCTTC
TRBJ1-5 | - | TRBV15 | once | CATSRDIGGEIQHF | TGTGCCACCAGCAGAGATATAGGCGGTGAGATCCAGCATTTT
TRBJ2-1 | - | TRBV6-6 | - | CASSYSSSNEQFF | TGTGCCAGCAGTTACTCCTCAAGCAATGAGCAGTTCTTC
TRBJ2-3 | TRBD2 | TRBV4-1 | many | CASSPIAMSSGRTDTQYF | TGCGCCAGCAGCCCTATCGCGATGTCTAGCGGGAGAACAGATACGCAGTATTTT
TRBJ1-1 | - | TRBV28 | few | CASRLPGNTEAFF | TGTGCCAGCAGGCTTCCAGGGAACACTGAAGCTTTCTTT
TRBJ2-7 | TRBD2 | TRBV7-2 | many | CASSRDASGGSSYEQYF | TGTGCCAGCAGCCGCGACGCTAGCGGGGGGAGCTCCTACGAGCAGTACTTC
TRBJ2-1 | TRBD2 | TRBV5-4 | - | CASSSGTSGGEQFF | TGTGCCAGCAGCTCCGGGACTAGCGGGGGTGAGCAGTTCTTC
TRBJ2-1 | - | TRBV7-9 | many | CASSRGDTPPYF | TGTGCCAGCAGCCGAGGGGACACCCCCCCCTACTTC
TRBJ2-1 | - | TRBV27 | few | CASSPGLPKPYNEQFF | TGTGCCAGCAGCCCGGGACTCCCCAAACCATACAATGAGCAGTTCTTC
TRBJ2-7 | TRBD1 | TRBV3-1 | few | CASSQRDSQQYF | TGTGCCAGCAGCCAACGGGACAGTCAGCAGTACTTC
TRBJ2-7 | TRBD2 | TRBV7-3 | medium-sized | CASSPRLAGPSPYEQYF | TGTGCCAGCAGCCCTAGACTAGCGGGGCCATCCCCCTACGAGCAGTACTTC
TRBJ2-7 | TRBD2 | TRBV7-2 | many | CASSLAAGGYEQYF | TGTGCCAGCAGTTTAGCGGCGGGAGGGTACGAGCAGTACTTC
TRBJ2-5 | TRBD2 | TRBV5-4 | once | CASSLSRGEETQYF | TGTGCCAGCAGCTTGAGCCGGGGGGAAGAGACCCAGTACTTC